The present entry profiles one T cell receptor (beta chain) with its context. This clone was counted a few times. The antigen it binds to is not known. It has no much larger one-base neighbor in the sample; base qualities were not kept. The data are from a study of blood T cell repertoires in COVID-19 (dated by TCRdb to 2020 to 2022). Context from the whole study: Samples covering the acute and convalescent phases of COVID-19 were provided by collaborators in the United States, Italy and Spain. Samples came from the ongoing ImmuneRACE study (first 160 participants) plus 1,254 subjects from 6 global collaborators. HLA class I and class II types, where available, came from metadata supplied by the sample provider rather than from assay-based typing. The repertoires were released in a freely available public database intended as a resource for research on the immune response to SARS-CoV-2. The material from the prospective study consisted of cDNA or gDNA derived from T cells, B-cell-depleted T cells, or PBMCs. The dataset comprised deeply sampled blood TCRbeta repertoires from subjects exposed to, actively infected with, or recovered from COVID-19. A de-identified subject ID, COVID-19 status, age in years and sex were almost always included in the sample metadata.

Results the study describes overall, beyond this receptor: The amount of clinical and demographic metadata varied by source and participant and was provided uncurated.

The collaborating institutions used their own protocols to collect whole blood in K2EDTA tubes. For TCRbeta analysis, collaborator samples were shipped as frozen whole blood, as isolated PBMCs, or as DNA extracted from either sample type. TCRbeta CDR3 regions were amplified from genomic DNA using the immunoSEQ Assay, a bias-controlled multiplex PCR. Per the authors' processing: The number of nucleated cells in each sample was estimated from the amplification of reference gene primers within the assay. Sequence reads were collapsed and filtered to measure the absolute abundance of every unique TCRbeta CDR3 rearrangement. For each sample, productive Simpson clonality was calculated as the square root of Simpson's diversity index across productive rearrangements. Held by TCRdb, this immuneACCESS table contains in-frame sequences only and omits some clones. Under half of the omission traces to an unresolved V gene where checked; the cause of the rest is unknown. For V, J and clone size, that table is used; D and trimming come from the DNA. The sample contains about 97,000 clones, around four fifths of them found a single time. The ten largest account for over 9.5% of the sample.

The clonotype comes from a man aged 70-80 years with acute or convalescent COVID-19. Material: peripheral blood.

The sequenced DNA: TGTGCCAGTAGTACGGGACAGGGGGCAACCTACGAGCAGTACTTC. Translated, it reads CASSTGQGATYEQYF. The sequence is built from TRBV19 and TRBJ2-7, with 12 middle bases fitting TRBD1. V has 4 bases trimmed and J has 2 bases trimmed; junction bases matching no gene number 3. The CDR3 sequence holds 15 residues, the cysteine and phenylalanine included. The read is trimmed to its CDR3 DNA, 45 bases read in frame from base 1. From the germline V gene (reference sequence), CDR1 is LNHDA and CDR2 is SQIVND. Beyond the CDR3, the reference TRBV19 and TRBJ2-7 genes provide the residues; the full variable domain reads: DGGITQSPKYLFRKEGQNVTLSCEQNLNHDAMYWYRQDPGQGLRLIYYSQIVNDFQKGDIAEGYSVSREKKESFPLTVTSAQKNPTAFYLCASSTGQGATYEQYFGPGTRLTVT.